The 7 T cell receptor beta chains in this list originate from one sample, sequenced in a study of lymphopenia after photon versus proton radiotherapy. Method: immunoSEQ multiplex PCR; TCRdb's copy keeps in-frame clones and lacks some. The profile shows 45,000 to 65,000 clones, more than 70% of them singletons. The specimen comprised peripheral blood, sampled from a patient treated with photon-based radiotherapy. The origin of the receptors is a man aged 45-65 years with gastric cancer.

V usage is TRBV19 and J usage is TRBJ2-7; D call uncertain. V gave up 4 bases and J gave up 3 bases, with 10 bases separating them. From germline, CDR1 is LNHDA and CDR2 SQIVND (reference sequence). CDR3 length: 13 amino acids. The CDR3 DNA reads as TGTGCCAGTAGTAGGCCCGGAAACTACGAGCAGTACTTC. Its protein product is CASSRPGNYEQYF.

This chain's CDR3 is CSVVGRPDGASTHYEQYF. The CDR3 DNA reads as TGCAGCGTTGTAGGCAGGCCCGATGGGGCTAGCACGCACTACGAGCAGTACTTC. This chain connects TRBV29-1 to TRBJ2-7; D is perhaps TRBD1 or TRBD2 (5 bases each). The CDR3 sequence is 18 residues long. Germline values: CDR1 SQVTM, CDR2 ANQGSEA. Between the trimmed V and J ends, which lost 4 bases and 3 bases, there was a span of 28 bases.

The chain carries TRBV30 and TRBJ2-1; D ambiguous. Germline CDR1 GTSNPN, CDR2 SVGIG (reference sequence). V gave up 2 bases and J gave up 0 bases, with 8 bases separating them. CDR3 size: 14 residues. The CDR3 sequence: CAWSFSSSYNEQFF. CDR3 nucleotides: TGTGCCTGGAGTTTTAGTAGCTCCTACAATGAGCAGTTCTTC.

This chain uses TRBV15 with TRBJ2-7, with D possibly TRBD1 on 5 matching bases. V lost 2 bases to trimming and J lost 5 bases, with 13 bases between them. The CDR3 sequence is 14 residues long. The V gene's germline CDR1 is LNHNV and CDR2 YYDKDF (reference sequence). The chain's CDR3 is CATSRIRDFDEQYF. CDR3 nucleotides: TGTGCCACCAGCAGAATCAGGGATTTCGACGAGCAGTACTTC.

This chain connects TRBV5-5 to TRBJ2-5; TRBD1 matches 8 bases. Germline CDR1 SGHKS, CDR2 YYEKEE (reference sequence). Losses at the gene ends were 0 bases for V and 4 bases for J; bases not matched to a gene: 5. This CDR3 has 15 amino acids. The CDR3: CASSLGAGGAETQYF. The CDR3 DNA reads as TGTGCCAGCAGCTTGGGGGCAGGGGGCGCAGAGACCCAGTACTTC.

This rearrangement joins TRBV27 to TRBJ2-3, with D possibly being TRBD1 (5 bases). V lost 2 bases, J lost 4 bases, and 16 bases lay in between. This CDR3 region has 16 residues. The germline CDR1 and CDR2 sequences are MNHEY and SMNVEV (reference sequence). The CDR3: CASSLNRFWGPDTQYF. The DNA of the CDR3 is TGTGCCAGCAGTTTAAATCGCTTCTGGGGCCCAGATACGCAGTATTTT.

This chain links TRBV14 with TRBJ1-4, with 7 bases fitting TRBD1. The CDR3 extends over 16 amino acids. The germline gives CDR1 SGHDN, CDR2 FVKESK. Trimming took 0 bases from V and 8 from J; bases not matched to a gene: 9. The CDR3 here is CASSQDPDRVEEKLFF. In DNA form, the CDR3 reads TGTGCCAGCAGCCAAGACCCAGACAGGGTAGAGGAAAAACTGTTTTTT.